One sample yielded the 7 T cell receptor beta chains listed below, sequenced in a study of shared clonotypes between healthy human individuals. Using immunoSEQ multiplex PCR, the repertoire was profiled, and TCRdb retains in-frame clones only, with some absent. The sample has around 2,000,000 clones, roughly 94% seen once. The sequencing sample was made of naive CD4+ T cells sorted from blood. This sample's subset: CD45RA+ positively selected. These receptors were taken from a man between 18 and 35 years old in good health.

This sequence joins TRBV28 and TRBJ1-6; 9 bases map to TRBD1. Germline CDR1 and CDR2: MDHEN and SYDVKM. This CDR3 has 17 residues. Trimming at V came to 4 bases and at J to 7 bases, leaving 11 bases not matched to a gene. The CDR3 loop reads CASSSTGGAPLNSPLHF. In DNA, the CDR3 is TGTGCCAGCAGTTCAACAGGGGGCGCCCCGCTCAATTCACCCCTCCACTTT.

V gene TRBV10-1 combines with J gene TRBJ1-2; D is unresolved. The CDR3 runs to 13 residues. V was clipped by 2 bases and J by 4 bases, with 8 bases between them. Germline values: CDR1 WNHNN, CDR2 SYGVQD (reference sequence). This CDR3 is CASSETGTYGYTF. The CDR3 DNA is TGCGCCAGCAGTGAGACCGGCACCTATGGCTACACCTTC.

For this clone: The same CDR3 arises from other DNA sequences in this sample as well. This sequence joins TRBV29-1 and TRBJ1-5; D gene ambiguous. CDR1 is SQVTM, CDR2 ANQGSEA, per germline. Trimming removed 6 bases at V and 0 bases at J, with 6 bases between. The length of the CDR3 is 12 residues. CDR3 sequence (DNA): TGCAGCGTGGGAGATAGCAATCAGCCCCAGCATTTT. Its translation: CSVGDSNQPQHF.

The rearrangement uses TRBV19 and TRBJ1-3, with no clear D. The V gene lost 6 bases and the J gene lost 4 bases, with 13 bases spanning the gap. The CDR3 is 14 residues long. Germline lookup yields CDR1 LNHDA and CDR2 SQIVND (reference sequence). The CDR3 sequence: CASRANGAGNTIYF. DNA of the CDR3: TGTGCCAGTAGGGCAAACGGAGCCGGAAACACCATATATTTT.

This rearrangement joins TRBV2 to TRBJ1-5; tentatively, D is TRBD1 (6 bases). Per the germline V gene, CDR1 is SNHLY and CDR2 is FYNNEI. Trimming removed 7 bases from V and 4 bases from J, with 14 bases in between. CDR3 size: 14 residues. CDR3 nucleotide sequence: TGTGCCAGCAAGTCCCCCAGGGGTAATCAGCCCCAGCATTTT. Protein product: CASKSPRGNQPQHF.

This clone is a singleton in its sample. The V and J genes are TRBV18 and TRBJ2-2, with D unresolved. The CDR3 contains 16 residues. Germline assignment: CDR1 KGHSH and CDR2 LQKENI. The germline V and J ends were trimmed by 1 base and 0 bases, with 9 bases remaining between them. For the CDR3, the DNA is TGTGCCAGCTCACCACGGTGGCAATCGAACACCGGGGAGCTGTTTTTT. Encoded protein: CASSPRWQSNTGELFF.

This clone has just a few counts. The chain combines TRBV4-3 with TRBJ2-1; 9 nucleotides match TRBD2. Trimming took 1 base from V and 9 from J; bases not matched to a gene: 19. The CDR3 covers 19 residues. The germline CDR1 and CDR2 sequences are LGHNA and YSLEER. CDR3 in DNA: TGCGCCAGCAGCCAAGGCTTTAGCGGGAGAATACTTGGGCTAGGTGAGCAGTTCTTC. It specifies CASSQGFSGRILGLGEQFF.